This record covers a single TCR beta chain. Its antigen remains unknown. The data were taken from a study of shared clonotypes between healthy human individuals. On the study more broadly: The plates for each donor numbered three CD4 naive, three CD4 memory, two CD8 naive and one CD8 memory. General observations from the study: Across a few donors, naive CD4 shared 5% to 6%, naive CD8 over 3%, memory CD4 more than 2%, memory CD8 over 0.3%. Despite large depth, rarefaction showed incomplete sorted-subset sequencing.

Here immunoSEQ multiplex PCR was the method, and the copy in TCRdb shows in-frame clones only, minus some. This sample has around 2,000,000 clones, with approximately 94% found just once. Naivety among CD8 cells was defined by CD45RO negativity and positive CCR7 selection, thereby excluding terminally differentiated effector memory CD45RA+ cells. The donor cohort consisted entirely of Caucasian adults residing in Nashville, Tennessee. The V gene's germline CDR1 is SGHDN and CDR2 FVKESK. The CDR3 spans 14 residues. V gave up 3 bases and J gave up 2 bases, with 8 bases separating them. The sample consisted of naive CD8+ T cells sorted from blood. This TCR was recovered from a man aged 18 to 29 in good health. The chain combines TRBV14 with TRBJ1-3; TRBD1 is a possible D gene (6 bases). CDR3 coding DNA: TGTGCCAGCAGCCACTGGGACACTGGAAACACCATATATTTT. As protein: CASSHWDTGNTIYF.